The present T cell receptor (beta chain) was sequenced within a study of T cells in Graves' hyperthyroidism and ophthalmopathy. There were TCR beta CDR3 regions amplified from RNA transcripts. First-round RT-PCR with HTBI primers amplified the TCR CDR3 region. One entry per CDR3 protein results from TCRdb running MiXCR on the multiplex PCR reads. This sample has 640,000 or so distinct CDR3 sequences; approximately 15% occur once, and the top ten carry 7.1%. The CDR3 is 13 residues long. From germline, CDR1 is DFQATT and CDR2 SNEGSKA (reference sequence). V lost 8 bases to trimming and J lost 2 bases, with 16 bases between them.

Sequenced material: blood. This receptor was obtained from a woman aged 18-29 years with Graves' ophthalmopathy. V is TRBV20-1 and J is TRBJ2-7, with a possible D match to TRBD2 (6 bases). The CDR3 region has the DNA TGCAGTACTGCTGGCGGGATCGCCTACGAGCAGTACTTC. It translates to CSTAGGIAYEQYF.